This T cell receptor beta chain derives from a study of T cells in Graves' hyperthyroidism and ophthalmopathy. Study at large: It was at initial diagnosis, before any treatment, that peripheral blood was collected.

Together with thyroid ultrasound, orbital computed tomography, serum thyroxine and TRAb, clinical symptoms were used for diagnoses. Study-wide results and caveats: A model of 13 V-J features distinguished ophthalmopathy from stable hyperthyroidism. Most clonotypes expanded in the thyroid (above 0.001) were also present in blood.

The V gene's germline CDR1 is MDHEN and CDR2 SYDVKM. V gave up 2 bases and J gave up 5 bases, with 15 bases separating them. The CDR3 length is 15 residues. TCR beta CDR3 regions were amplified from RNA. The primer set for the first-round RT-PCR of the TCR CDR3 was HTBI. TCRdb re-called the multiplex PCR reads with MiXCR, one entry per CDR3 protein. The sample holds roughly 720,000 distinct CDR3 sequences, roughly 17% seen once. Comment on this clonotype: Its specificity is unknown. A much larger clone differs by one base, so this may be a read error.

The J gene is TRBJ2-5, the V gene TRBV28; possibly TRBD2 for D (7 bases). The sample comprised blood. This sequence originates from a man in his fifties with Graves' hyperthyroidism. The CDR3 protein is CASSLVRRGAETQYF. CDR3 nucleotides: TGTGCCAGCAGTTTAGTCCGACGGGGGGCTGAGACCCAGTACTTC.